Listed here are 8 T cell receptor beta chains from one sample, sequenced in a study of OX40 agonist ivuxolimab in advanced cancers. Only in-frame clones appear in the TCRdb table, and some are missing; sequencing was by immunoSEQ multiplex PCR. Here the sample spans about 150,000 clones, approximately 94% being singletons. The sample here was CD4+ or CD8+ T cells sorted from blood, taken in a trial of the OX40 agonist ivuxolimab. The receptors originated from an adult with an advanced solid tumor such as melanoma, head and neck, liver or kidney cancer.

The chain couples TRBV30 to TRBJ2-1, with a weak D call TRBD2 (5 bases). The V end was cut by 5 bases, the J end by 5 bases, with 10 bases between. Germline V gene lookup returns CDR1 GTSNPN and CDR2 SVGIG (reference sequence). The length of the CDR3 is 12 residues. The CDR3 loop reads CAWAGSDNEQFF. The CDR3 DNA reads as TGTGCCTGGGCTGGGAGCGACAATGAGCAGTTCTTC.

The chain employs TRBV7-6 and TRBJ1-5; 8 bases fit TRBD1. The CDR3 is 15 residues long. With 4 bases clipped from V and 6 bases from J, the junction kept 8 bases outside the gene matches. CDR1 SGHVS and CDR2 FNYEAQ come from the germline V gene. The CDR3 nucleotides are TGTGCCAGCAGCTCTCAGGGGGCAGGGGGTCAGCCCCAGCATTTT. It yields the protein CASSSQGAGGQPQHF.

The CDR3 DNA follows: TGTGCCAGCTCACCCGCTCTACAGGGATCTGGGGCCAACGTCCTGACTTTC. This gives the protein CASSPALQGSGANVLTF. The chain employs TRBV18 and TRBJ2-6; maybe TRBD1 (6 bases). The V gene lost 3 bases and the J gene lost 1 base, with 13 bases spanning the gap. The CDR3 runs 17 residues. CDR1 and CDR2 (germline): KGHSH, LQKENI.

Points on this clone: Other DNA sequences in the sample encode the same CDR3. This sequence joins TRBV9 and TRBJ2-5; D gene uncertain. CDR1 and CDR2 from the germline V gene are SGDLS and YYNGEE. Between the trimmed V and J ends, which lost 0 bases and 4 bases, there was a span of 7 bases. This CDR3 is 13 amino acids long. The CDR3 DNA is TGTGCCAGCAGCGTAGAGGTGGGAGAGACCCAGTACTTC. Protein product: CASSVEVGETQYF.

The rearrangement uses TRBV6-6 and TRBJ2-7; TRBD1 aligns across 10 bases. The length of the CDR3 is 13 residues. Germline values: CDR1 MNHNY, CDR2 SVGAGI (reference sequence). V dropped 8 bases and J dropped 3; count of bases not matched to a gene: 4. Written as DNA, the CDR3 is TGTGCCAGCCTGGGACAGGGGAACTACGAGCAGTACTTC. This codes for CASLGQGNYEQYF.

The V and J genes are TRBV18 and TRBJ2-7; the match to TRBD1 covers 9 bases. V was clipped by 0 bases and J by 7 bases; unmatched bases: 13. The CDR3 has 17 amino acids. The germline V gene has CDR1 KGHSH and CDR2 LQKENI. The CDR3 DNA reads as TGTGCCAGCTCACCACCGTATCGGGGACAGGGTCCGGAGGAGCAGTACTTC. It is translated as CASSPPYRGQGPEEQYF. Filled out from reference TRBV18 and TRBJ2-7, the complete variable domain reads NAGVMQNPRHLVRRRGQEARLRCSPMKGHSHVYWYRQLPEEGLKFMVYLQKENIIDESGMPKERFSAEFPKEGPSILRIQQVVRGDSAAYFCASSPPYRGQGPEEQYFGPGTRLTVT.

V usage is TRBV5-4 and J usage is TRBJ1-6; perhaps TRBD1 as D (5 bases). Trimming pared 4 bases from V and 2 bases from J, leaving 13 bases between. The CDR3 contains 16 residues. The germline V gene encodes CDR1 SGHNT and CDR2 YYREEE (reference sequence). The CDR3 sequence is CASSPFAGPYNSPLHF. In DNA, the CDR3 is TGTGCCAGCAGCCCCTTCGCGGGACCCTATAATTCACCCCTCCACTTT.

The CDR3 region is CASSYARLAGETQYF. The CDR3 DNA sequence: TGTGCCAGCAGTTACGCCCGACTAGCGGGAGAGACCCAGTACTTC. The chain links TRBV6-5 to TRBJ2-5, with 10 bases aligning to TRBD2. The length of the CDR3 is 15 residues. Trimming at V came to 2 bases and at J to 4 bases, leaving 4 bases not matched to a gene. CDR1 and CDR2 (germline): MNHEY, SVGAGI.